Listed below are T cell receptor beta chains from one sample, sequenced in a study of cytomegalovirus exposure and HLA in healthy donors. Using immunoSEQ multiplex PCR, the repertoire was profiled, and TCRdb retains in-frame clones only, with some absent. Here the sample spans 100,000 to 120,000 clones, around four fifths being singletons. Sequencing used PBMCs. These receptors were taken from a woman in her forties in good health and CMV-seropositive. Both conserved end residues are trimmed from each CDR3.

v_call	cdr3_aa
TRBV5-4	ASSLKTGTGFNEQF
TRBV2	ASTGTGGRQPQH
TRBV28	ASSLTSGYT
TRBV13	ASSPQGTGNYEQY
TRBV5-1	ASSILRGNTEAF
TRBV6-1	ASSEVAGGPFNEQF
TRBV10-3	AITGGTGELF
TRBV5-1	ASSVGSLQNSPLH
TRBV2	ASGRTGQNTEAF
TRBV5-1	ASSLEEGAFYEQY
TRBV5-6	ASSLIPGLDEQY
TRBV7-2	ASSLGTGASYNEQF
TRBV4-1	ASSQAAEVYGYT
TRBV27	ASSSAVYTEAF
TRBV4-3	ASSQLGYEQY
TRBV20-1	SSVTGEKLF
TRBV25-1	ASSVAGTNEKLF
TRBV6-1	ASSEGLGRVNTEAF
TRBV9	ASSVGLAGKAF
TRBV20-1	SAKPMETQY
TRBV10-2	ASSEYGGEQY
TRBV18	ASSPQGAQDYGYT
TRBV29-1	SVAGSGTEAF
TRBV10-3	AIRIRQEAHDSSYGYT
TRBV28	ASNTGTGTYEQY
TRBV4-3	ASSQDYQGRGDQPQH
TRBV21-1	ASSRPEGALTEAF
TRBV6-5	ASSYSTDLTNYGYT
TRBV5-1	ASSLVPRSIAYEQY
TRBV28	ASRPTLGQPTNEKLF
TRBV28	ASSRPGQGVYEQY
TRBV5-6	ASSLLGQLEGPQH
TRBV2	ASSERGTTYEQY
TRBV27	ASSLNLQGDEKLF
TRBV5-1	ASSLGEEWNEQF
TRBV6-6	ASSYSTGVYNQPQH
TRBV7-6	ASSLAGEGSSGNTIY
TRBV4-1	ASSQGRGENIQY
TRBV7-9	ASSLASSGGGYT
TRBV15	ATTERDGYEKLF
TRBV5-1	ASSLVAGEHNEQF